The next 15 T cell receptor beta chains were all read from a single sample in a study of blood T cell repertoires in COVID-19 (TCRdb year 2020). Library construction relied on the immunoSEQ multiplex PCR assay. Here the immuneACCESS table is served through TCRdb, limited to in-frame sequences with V and J called. Missing clones are a known gap in these copies; in checked studies unresolved V genes cover under half, and the rest lacks a known reason. The sample table holds 250,000 or so clones, of which 90% were seen once. The ten largest clones capture 2.1% of the sample. The sequenced sample was peripheral blood. The receptors here all came from a woman between 55 and 75 years old with COVID-19, enrolled during active disease.

In this sample, this clone turned up many times. The chain carries TRBV7-3 and TRBJ1-1; TRBD1 matches 8 bases. V gave up 4 bases and J gave up 1 base; unmatched junction bases: 5. CDR1 is SGHTA and CDR2 is FQGTGA in the germline V gene. The CDR3 is 15 amino acids. Written as DNA, the CDR3 is TGTGCCAGCAGCTCCTTAGGACAGGGGAACACTGAAGCTTTCTTT. It codes for CASSSLGQGNTEAFF. Drawing the rest from reference TRBV7-3 and TRBJ1-1, the complete variable domain is GAGVSQTPSNKVTEKGKYVELRCDPISGHTALYWYRQSLGQGPEFLIYFQGTGAADDSGLPNDRFFAVRPEGSVSTLKIQRTERGDSAVYLCASSSLGQGNTEAFFGQGTRLTVV.

The chain carries TRBV6-5 and TRBJ1-2, with TRBD1 identical over 7 bases. V lost 0 bases to trimming and J lost 5 bases; unmatched junction nucleotides: 9. Germline V gene lookup returns CDR1 MNHEY and CDR2 SVGAGI. The CDR3 sequence is 16 residues long. The CDR3 DNA sequence: TGTGCCAGCAGTTACTCGAGGGGTGGCAGGGGGTATGGCTACACCTTC. As protein: CASSYSRGGRGYGYTF.

The J gene is TRBJ1-2, the V gene TRBV20-1; 8 positions agree with TRBD1. CDR1 is DFQATT and CDR2 is SNEGSKA in the germline V gene (reference sequence). The J segment lost 8 bases and the V segment lost 3 bases, leaving 8 bases of the junction unmatched. CDR3 length: 13 amino acids. The DNA for the CDR3 is TGCAGTGCTAGTCGGCAGGGGGCAGGCGGCTACACCTTC. Amino acids: CSASRQGAGGYTF.

CDR3 region: CASSGTKQFF. DNA of the CDR3: TGTGCCAGCAGCGGGACTAAACAGTTCTTC. The J gene is TRBJ2-1, the V gene TRBV11-2; 7 nucleotides align to TRBD2. In germline, CDR1 is SGHAT, CDR2 FQNNGV. The CDR3 contains 10 residues. With V trimmed by 5 bases and J by 13 bases, 2 bases remained unmatched.

This rearrangement joins TRBV2 to TRBJ1-1, with D tentatively TRBD1 (5 bases). The CDR3 is made up of 15 amino acids. Germline V gives CDR1 SNHLY, CDR2 FYNNEI. V dropped 6 bases and J dropped 3 bases, with 17 bases sitting between them. CDR3 protein: CASSDPFTGDTEAFF. The CDR3 DNA follows: TGTGCCAGCAGCGACCCCTTCACGGGGGACACTGAAGCTTTCTTT.

The rearrangement uses TRBV27 and TRBJ1-2, with D unclear. In germline, CDR1 is MNHEY, CDR2 SMNVEV (reference sequence). This CDR3 is 13 amino acids long. V lost 3 bases and J 4 bases, leaving 9 bases between the germline ends. CDR3 in amino acids: CASSFAGAYGYTF. The CDR3 nucleotides read TGTGCCAGCAGTTTCGCCGGAGCCTATGGCTACACCTTC.

The rearrangement uses TRBV4-3 and TRBJ2-1; 14 bases fit TRBD2. Looked up from germline, CDR1 is LGHNA and CDR2 is YSLEER. The CDR3 extends over 15 amino acids. The V segment lost 1 base and the J segment 14 bases; nucleotides outside the gene matches: 7. The chain's CDR3 is CASSQALTSGGAKFF. The CDR3 region has the DNA TGCGCCAGCAGCCAAGCACTGACTAGCGGGGGGGCTAAGTTCTTC.

The genes are TRBV4-1 and TRBJ2-1; 9 bases match TRBD2. This CDR3 is 16 amino acids long. Germline values: CDR1 MGHRA, CDR2 YSYEKL. V shed 0 bases, J shed 7 bases, and the junction held 7 bases outside the gene matches. CDR3 coding DNA: TGCGCCAGCAGCCAAGATTCGCGGGGGGGCGGGAATGAGCAGTTCTTC. Its protein is CASSQDSRGGGNEQFF.

The V call is TRBV7-9, the J call TRBJ2-5; 7 bases agree with TRBD1. V gave up 4 bases and J gave up 2 bases; unmatched junction bases: 10. The CDR3 loop spans 16 amino acids. Germline values: CDR1 SEHNR, CDR2 FQNEAQ (reference sequence). This CDR3 is CASSYSPGTEQETQYF. The DNA of the CDR3 is TGTGCCAGCAGCTACTCGCCCGGGACAGAACAAGAGACCCAGTACTTC.

The V gene is TRBV24-1, the J gene TRBJ2-2; 8 bases map to TRBD2. The CDR3 consists of 17 residues. The germline CDR1 and CDR2 sequences are KGHDR and SFDVKD. V trimming: 2 bases; J trimming: 4 bases; junction bases outside the gene matches: 8. CDR3 DNA sequence: TGTGCCACCAGTGATTCCTCGGGGGGGCGCATCACCGGGGAGCTGTTTTTT. This translates into CATSDSSGGRITGELFF.

On this clone itself: Sequence at one end of the junction differs from germline and may be a read error. This chain's CDR3 is CASSLTREGRGTF. CDR3 nucleotide sequence: TGTGCCAGCAGCCTAACTAGGGAGGGCCGTGGGACCTTT. The chain uses TRBV6-5 and TRBJ1-1; possible D gene TRBD1, 5 bases. This CDR3 region has 13 residues. The germline V gene encodes CDR1 MNHEY and CDR2 SVGAGI.

The sample holds one count of this clone. The chain employs TRBV5-1 and TRBJ2-3; 9 bases map to TRBD1. The germline CDR1 and CDR2 sequences are SGHRS and YFSETQ. Trimming at V came to 0 bases and at J to 0 bases, leaving 8 bases not matched to a gene. The CDR3 runs to 18 residues. The CDR3 DNA reads as TGCGCCAGCAGCTTGGGGGGCTCGACAGGGGGTAGCACAGATACGCAGTATTTT. This codes for CASSLGGSTGGSTDTQYF.

The J gene is TRBJ2-7, the V gene TRBV15; perhaps TRBD1 as D (5 bases). This CDR3 has 14 amino acids. Per the germline V gene, CDR1 is LNHNV and CDR2 is YYDKDF (reference sequence). V was trimmed by 0 bases and J by 3 bases, leaving 9 bases between them. The chain's CDR3 is CATSRDRGGYEQYF. In DNA form, the CDR3 reads TGTGCCACCAGCAGAGATAGGGGCGGCTACGAGCAGTACTTC. The full variable domain, with the rest looked up from reference TRBV15 and TRBJ2-7, is DAMVIQNPRYQVTQFGKPVTLSCSQTLNHNVMYWYQQKSSQAPKLLFHYYDKDFNNEADTPDNFQSRRPNTSFCFLDIRSPGLGDTAMYLCATSRDRGGYEQYFGPGTRLTVT.

This chain joins TRBV15 and TRBJ1-2; D ambiguous. There are 11 residues in the CDR3. The V end was cut by 3 bases, the J end by 8 bases, with 7 bases between. The V gene's germline CDR1 is LNHNV and CDR2 YYDKDF (reference sequence). CDR3 sequence reads: CATSSRGGYTF. CDR3 DNA sequence: TGTGCCACCAGCAGCAGAGGCGGCTACACCTTC.

The chain couples TRBV4-3 to TRBJ1-2, with TRBD1 matching 7 bases. V was clipped by 3 bases and J by 7 bases; unmatched bases: 5. Germline V lookup: CDR1 LGHNA, CDR2 YSLEER. The CDR3 length is 13 residues. The DNA of the CDR3 is TGCGCCAGCAGCCAGACCGGGACAGCTGGCTACACCTTC. This encodes CASSQTGTAGYTF.